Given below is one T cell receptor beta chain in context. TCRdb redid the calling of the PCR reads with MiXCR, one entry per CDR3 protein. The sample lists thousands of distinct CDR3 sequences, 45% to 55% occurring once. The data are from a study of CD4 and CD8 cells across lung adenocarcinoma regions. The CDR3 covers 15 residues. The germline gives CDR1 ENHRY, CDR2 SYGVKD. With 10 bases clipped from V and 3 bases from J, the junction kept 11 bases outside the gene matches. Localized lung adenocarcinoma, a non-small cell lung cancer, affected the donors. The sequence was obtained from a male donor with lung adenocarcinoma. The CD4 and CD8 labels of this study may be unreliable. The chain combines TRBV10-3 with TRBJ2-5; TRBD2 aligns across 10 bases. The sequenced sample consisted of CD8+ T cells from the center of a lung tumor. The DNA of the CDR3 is TGTGCCACCCACAGGGACCTAGCGGGAGAAGAGACCCAGTACTTC. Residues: CATHRDLAGEETQYF.